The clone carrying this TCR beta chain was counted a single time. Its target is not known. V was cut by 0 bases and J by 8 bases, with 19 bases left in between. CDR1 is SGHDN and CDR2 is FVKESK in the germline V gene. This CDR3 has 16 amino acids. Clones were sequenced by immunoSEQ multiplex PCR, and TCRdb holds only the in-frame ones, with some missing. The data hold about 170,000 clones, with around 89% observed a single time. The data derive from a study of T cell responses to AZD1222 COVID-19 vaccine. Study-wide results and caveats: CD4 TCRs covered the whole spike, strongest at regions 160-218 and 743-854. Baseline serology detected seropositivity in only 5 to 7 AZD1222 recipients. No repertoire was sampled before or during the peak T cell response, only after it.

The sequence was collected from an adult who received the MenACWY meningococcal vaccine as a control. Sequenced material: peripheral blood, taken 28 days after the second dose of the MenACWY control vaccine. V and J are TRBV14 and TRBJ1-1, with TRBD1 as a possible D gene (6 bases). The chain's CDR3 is CASSQDRLGAGQEAFF. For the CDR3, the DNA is TGTGCCAGCAGCCAAGACCGGCTGGGGGCAGGTCAGGAAGCTTTCTTT.